What follows are 18 T cell receptor beta chains derived from one specimen sequenced in a study of neoadjuvant anti-PD-1 for oral cavity cancer (dated by TCRdb to the early 2020s). The label giving this sample's time point can be read as: before neoadjuvant nivolumab. Preparation of the library involved the immunoSEQ multiplex PCR assay. TCRdb mirrors the immuneACCESS table, restricted to in-frame sequences. Some clones are absent from its copies; in checked studies, under half trace to an unresolved V gene, and the reason for the others is unknown. The sample contains some 12,000 clones, about 61% of them found a single time. The ten largest clones take up nearly 7% of the sample. This specimen was tumor tissue, taken before nivolumab (anti-PD-1) treatment. The receptor set was obtained from a person aged 35 to 85 with oral cavity squamous cell carcinoma. The donor label of this sample is uncertain.

In its sample, this clone ranks as medium-sized. The chain employs TRBV6-5 and TRBJ1-1, with TRBD1 as a possible D gene (5 bases). Germline-derived CDR1 and CDR2 are MNHEY and SVGAGI. CDR3 length: 14 residues. V dropped 6 bases and J dropped 1 base, with 12 bases sitting between them. The CDR3 loop is CASRSGLGNTEAFF. CDR3 bases: TGTGCCAGCAGGTCGGGACTCGGGAACACTGAAGCTTTCTTT.

There are a few counts of this clone. The chain employs TRBV6-1 and TRBJ1-2, with D possibly TRBD1 on 5 matching bases. CDR3 length: 13 amino acids. V gave up 10 bases and J gave up 6 bases, with 18 bases separating them. CDR1 MNHNS and CDR2 SASEGT come from the germline V gene. This CDR3 is CAMGVSRDHGYTF. For the CDR3, the DNA is TGTGCCATGGGAGTATCCAGGGACCATGGCTACACCTTC.

This chain joins TRBV6-1 and TRBJ1-1, with 8 nucleotides matching TRBD1. The CDR3 length is 19 residues. From germline, CDR1 is MNHNS and CDR2 SASEGT. After removal of 1 base from V and 4 bases from J, the junction contained 17 bases not matched to a gene. The CDR3 sequence is CASSEGGLAGGFGGTEAFF. CDR3 DNA: TGTGCCAGCAGTGAAGGGGGGTTAGCAGGGGGCTTTGGAGGCACTGAAGCTTTCTTT.

V and J are TRBV29-1 and TRBJ2-7; D is tentatively TRBD1 or TRBD2 (5 bases each). The germline V and J ends were trimmed by 4 bases and 5 bases, with 12 bases remaining between them. The CDR3 covers 12 residues. Germline V gene lookup returns CDR1 SQVTM and CDR2 ANQGSEA. CDR3 protein: CSVVAGTHEQYF. CDR3 sequence (DNA): TGCAGCGTTGTAGCAGGGACCCACGAGCAGTACTTC.

This sequence joins TRBV6-6 and TRBJ2-7, with 11 bases identical to TRBD2. Germline CDR1 MNHNY, CDR2 SVGAGI (reference sequence). The CDR3 is made up of 13 amino acids. With V trimmed by 5 bases and J by 7 bases, 4 bases remained unmatched. CDR3 in DNA: TGTGCCAGCAGTAGGGGACTAGCGGCTGAGCAGTACTTC. Its translation is CASSRGLAAEQYF.

This rearrangement joins TRBV30 to TRBJ2-7; D is uncertain. The CDR3 consists of 14 residues. V lost 5 bases to trimming and J lost 0 bases, with 14 bases between them. In germline, CDR1 is GTSNPN, CDR2 SVGIG (reference sequence). The CDR3 coding sequence is TGTGCCTGGCGCCACTATTCGGGCTCCTACGAGCAGTACTTC. This gives the protein CAWRHYSGSYEQYF.

The V gene is TRBV19, the J gene TRBJ2-3; 13 nucleotides align to TRBD2. The CDR3 consists of 16 residues. The germline CDR1 and CDR2 sequences are LNHDA and SQIVND (reference sequence). Germline trimming cut 5 bases from V and 4 bases from J; bases unmatched to any gene: 6. CDR3 loop: CASSPRLAGGSDTQYF. The CDR3 DNA reads as TGTGCCAGTAGTCCCCGACTAGCGGGGGGATCAGATACGCAGTATTTT. The whole variable domain, remainder taken from reference TRBV19 and TRBJ2-3, is DGGITQSPKYLFRKEGQNVTLSCEQNLNHDAMYWYRQDPGQGLRLIYYSQIVNDFQKGDIAEGYSVSREKKESFPLTVTSAQKNPTAFYLCASSPRLAGGSDTQYFGPGTRLTVL.

This clone was observed a single time. V usage is TRBV12-5 and J usage is TRBJ2-7, with D perhaps assigned TRBD1 or TRBD2 (7 bases each). V lost 4 bases, J lost 3 bases, and 19 bases lay in between. The CDR3 consists of 16 residues. From germline, CDR1 is LGHNT and CDR2 FRNRAP. CDR3 residues: CASGSSSRGGGYEQYF. The CDR3 DNA reads TGTGCTAGTGGTTCGTCTTCCAGGGGGGGAGGCTACGAGCAGTACTTC.

V gene TRBV29-1 combines with J gene TRBJ1-3; the D is unclear. V lost 2 bases and J 1 base, leaving 6 bases between the germline ends. This CDR3 is 13 amino acids long. Germline V gene sequence: CDR1 SQVTM, CDR2 ANQGSEA. The CDR3 DNA reads as TGCAGCGTTGAACCCCCTTCTGGAAACACCATATATTTT. Protein product: CSVEPPSGNTIYF.

The sample holds a few counts of this clone. The rearrangement joins TRBV30 to TRBJ2-6; D ambiguous. Trimming cost V 8 bases and J 4 bases, with 15 bases left between them. In germline, CDR1 is GTSNPN, CDR2 SVGIG (reference sequence). This CDR3 has 14 residues. CDR3 amino acids: CAGAPPGGANVLTF. The CDR3 DNA follows: TGTGCCGGAGCCCCACCCGGGGGGGCCAACGTCCTGACTTTC. The whole variable domain, filled in from reference TRBV30 and TRBJ2-6, reads SQTIHQWPATLVQPVGSPLSLECTVEGTSNPNLYWYRQAAGRGLQLLFYSVGIGQISSEVPQNLSASRPQDRQFILSSKKLLLSDSGFYLCAGAPPGGANVLTFGAGSRLTVL.

This sequence joins TRBV4-1 and TRBJ2-1, with TRBD2 matching over 8 bases. The V gene's germline CDR1 is MGHRA and CDR2 YSYEKL. This CDR3 has 14 amino acids. With V trimmed by 1 base and J by 10 bases, 6 bases remained unmatched. This CDR3 is CASSQVGTRREQFF. CDR3 nucleotide sequence: TGCGCCAGCAGCCAAGTGGGGACTAGGAGGGAGCAGTTCTTC.

In its sample, this clone was seen a few times. The chain recombines TRBV6-1 with TRBJ1-5, with D hard to call. Germline-derived CDR1 and CDR2 are MNHNS and SASEGT. V was trimmed by 7 bases and J by 8 bases, leaving 9 bases between them. This CDR3 is built from 11 residues. The CDR3 DNA reads TGTGCCAGCACCCGTGGGGAGCCCCAGCATTTT. Amino acids: CASTRGEPQHF.

The V call is TRBV19, the J call TRBJ2-2; 11 bases line up with TRBD2. V trimming: 7 bases; J trimming: 5 bases; junction bases outside the gene matches: 12. Germline assignment: CDR1 LNHDA and CDR2 SQIVND (reference sequence). This CDR3 spans 17 amino acids. The CDR3 nucleotides read TGTGCCAGTACCCTAGGGACTAGCGGAAGGAGAACCGGGGAGCTGTTTTTT. This translates into CASTLGTSGRRTGELFF.

This chain joins TRBV2 and TRBJ2-3, with D uncertain. The germline V gene has CDR1 SNHLY and CDR2 FYNNEI. The CDR3 totals 13 residues. Trimming removed 9 bases at V and 6 bases at J, with 16 bases between. Here the CDR3 DNA reads TGTGCCAGTAGACTGGATCCTCGGGATACGCAGTATTTT. Protein: CASRLDPRDTQYF.

In this sample, this clone turned up a few times. The chain is built from TRBV10-3 and TRBJ2-3; the match to TRBD1 covers 12 bases. The germline gives CDR1 ENHRY, CDR2 SYGVKD. The length of the CDR3 is 18 residues. The V and J ends lost 1 base and 3 bases, in that order; junction bases with no gene match: 8. The CDR3 DNA reads as TGTGCCATCAGTGAGTGGTCCGGGACAGGGGGCGCGACAGATACGCAGTATTTT. Translated: CAISEWSGTGGATDTQYF.

The chain links TRBV19 to TRBJ1-6, with D unclear. CDR1 and CDR2 (germline): LNHDA, SQIVND (reference sequence). Trimming took off 7 bases at V and 7 bases at J, with 8 bases between the two ends. The CDR3 spans 12 residues. CDR3 DNA: TGTGCCAGTAACTTTCTAAATTCACCCCTCCACTTT. This gives the protein CASNFLNSPLHF.

The chain couples TRBV30 to TRBJ2-5; 7 nucleotides line up with TRBD2. The CDR3 sequence is 14 residues long. V was pared by 6 bases and J by 1 base, with 8 bases of the junction left unmatched. The germline V gene has CDR1 GTSNPN and CDR2 SVGIG (reference sequence). The CDR3 reads CACRGGALQETQYF. CDR3 DNA: TGTGCCTGTCGGGGAGGGGCACTCCAAGAGACCCAGTACTTC.

The gene calls are TRBV30 and TRBJ2-1; possibly TRBD2 for D (6 bases). This CDR3 has 13 residues. The germline V gene has CDR1 GTSNPN and CDR2 SVGIG (reference sequence). V dropped 0 bases and J dropped 5 bases, with 8 bases sitting between them. As DNA, the CDR3 is TGTGCCTGGAGTGTGGGACTTAACAATGAGCAGTTCTTC. Protein sequence: CAWSVGLNNEQFF.